The rows below give T cell receptor beta chains drawn from one sample of a study of human T cells and chemical hapten exposure. TCRdb reprocessed the RACE reads via MiXCR and lists one record per CDR3 protein. The repertoire consists of about 120,000 distinct CDR3 sequences, with roughly an eighth occurring once and the leading ten covering about 1.4%. The sequenced sample was whole blood, obtained in connection with sensitization to the hapten diphenylcyclopropenone (DPC). The receptors shown here come from a woman aged 45-65 years with alopecia areata. Some clones in this sample may be carry-over from other donors' samples. The CDR3 runs from the conserved cysteine through the conserved F or W. A D gene is named only where the DNA matches it firmly. A clone size is listed for some rows: how often the clone was seen (once, few, many), or a class if it is expanded.

>TRBD2|TRBJ2-2|many|TRBV3-1
TGTGCCAGCAGCCAAGATATAAGCGGGAGCTCGGGGGAGCTGTTTTTT
CASSQDISGSSGELFF
>NA|TRBJ1-1|NA|TRBV28
TGTGCCAGCAGTCCCCGGAACCTGAACACTGAAGCTTTCTTT
CASSPRNLNTEAFF
>NA|TRBJ2-7|NA|TRBV15
TGTGCCACCAGCAGAGGTTTTGGGGGTACCGACGAGCAGTACTTC
CATSRGFGGTDEQYF
>NA|TRBJ1-6|few|TRBV7-9
TGTGCCAGCAGCCTAAATAATTCACCCCTCCACTTT
CASSLNNSPLHF
>TRBD2|TRBJ2-7|NA|TRBV13
TGTGCCAGCAGCCGCACTAGCGGGGGGTACTACGAGCAGTACTTC
CASSRTSGGYYEQYF
>NA|TRBJ1-1|many|TRBV6-2/TRBV6-3
TGTGCCAGCAGTTACTCGATATGGGGTATGGGGCCTGAAGCTTTCTTT
CASSYSIWGMGPEAFF
>NA|TRBJ2-3|many|TRBV7-8
TGTGCCAGCAGACAGCTTAGGATATTTACTAGCACAGATACGCAGTATTTT
CASRQLRIFTSTDTQYF
>NA|TRBJ1-2|NA|TRBV7-2
TGTGCCAGCAGCATTAGACAGGCAAACTATGGCTACACCTTC
CASSIRQANYGYTF
>NA|TRBJ2-1|NA|TRBV29-1
TGCAGCGTTGTATCCGCATTTCAGTTCTTC
CSVVSAFQFF
>NA|TRBJ1-6|many|TRBV7-6
TGTGCCAGCAGCGGACGGACCTCTTCACCCCTCCACTTT
CASSGRTSSPLHF
>NA|TRBJ2-7|many|TRBV28
TGTGCCAGCAGTTTAATTGCCTACGAGCAGTACTTC
CASSLIAYEQYF
>NA|TRBJ2-3|NA|TRBV28
TGTGCCAGCAGCGATGCAGATACGCAGTATTTT
CASSDADTQYF
>NA|TRBJ1-5|many|TRBV28
TGTGCCAGCAGTGCCGACGACATTAATCAGCCCCAGCATTTT
CASSADDINQPQHF
>NA|TRBJ1-3|many|TRBV7-9
TGTGCCAGCAGCTTAGCTGCCTACTCTGGAAACACCATATATTTT
CASSLAAYSGNTIYF
>NA|TRBJ1-5|NA|TRBV27
TGTGCCAGCAGTTTACAAGGGAATTGGGGACCCCAGCATTTT
CASSLQGNWGPQHF
>TRBD1|TRBJ1-1|few|TRBV29-1
TGCAGTGGGACAGGGGGCACTGAAGCTTTCTTT
CSGTGGTEAFF
>NA|TRBJ1-1|many|TRBV28
TGTGCCAGCAGTTTACAGCAGAGGGACACTGAAGCTTTCTTT
CASSLQQRDTEAFF
>TRBD1|TRBJ1-2|few|TRBV12-3/TRBV12-4
TGTGCCAGCAGTTTCGACAGGGCTGGTGGCTACACCTTC
CASSFDRAGGYTF
>NA|TRBJ2-7|few|TRBV27
TGTGCCAGCAGTCTACGGGGACTCGGCTACGAGCAGTACTTC
CASSLRGLGYEQYF
>TRBD1|TRBJ1-1|NA|TRBV14
TGTGCCAGCAGCCCAACAGGGGCGGGCACTGAAGCTTTCTTT
CASSPTGAGTEAFF
>NA|TRBJ2-7|many|TRBV6-8
TGTGCCAGCACTAACCCGGGGGTAACCTCCTACGAGCAGTACTTC
CASTNPGVTSYEQYF
>NA|TRBJ1-1|few|TRBV6-7
TGTGCCAGCAGTTACTCGAACTGGTTGGTCTTGAACACTGAAGCTTTCTTT
CASSYSNWLVLNTEAFF
>NA|TRBJ1-6|NA|TRBV12-2
TGTGCAAGTCGCTCCCCAAGGGTCAGTTCACCCCTCCACTTT
CASRSPRVSSPLHF
>NA|TRBJ2-2|NA|TRBV27
TGTGCCAGCAGTCTAGACGCGAGCACACTAGCTCTGAGAGCCGGGGAGCTGTTTTTT
CASSLDASTLALRAGELFF
>NA|TRBJ1-5|NA|TRBV19
TGTGCCAGTAGTATGAGCTGGGGCGGAGATCAGCCCCAGCATTTT
CASSMSWGGDQPQHF
>TRBD1|TRBJ1-6|few|TRBV4-3
TGCGCCAGCAGCCAAGTACAGGGGAATTCACCCCTCCACTTT
CASSQVQGNSPLHF
>NA|TRBJ1-3|NA|TRBV12-3/TRBV12-4
TGTGCCAGCGTGGAGCAGCTCTCTGGAAACACCATATATTTT
CASVEQLSGNTIYF
>NA|TRBJ2-3|NA|TRBV2
TGTGCCAGCAGGGACGACACAGATACGCAGTATTTT
CASRDDTDTQYF
>NA|TRBJ1-2|many|TRBV18
TGTGCCAGCTCACCGGGCTCTGGGGCCGACTATGGCTACACCTTC
CASSPGSGADYGYTF
>TRBD2|TRBJ2-5|NA|TRBV10-3
TGTGCCATCAGTGGACTAGCGGGGGCAGAGACCCAGTACTTC
CAISGLAGAETQYF
>NA|TRBJ1-5|few|TRBV5-1
TGCGCCAGCAGCTTGGGGAGGGGAGATCAGCCCCAGCATTTT
CASSLGRGDQPQHF
>NA|TRBJ1-2|few|TRBV10-3
TGTGCCATCAGTGAGGGAACTGCGGGCTACACCTTC
CAISEGTAGYTF
>TRBD1|TRBJ2-3|NA|TRBV20-1
TGCAGTGGTAAAGGCGGGACAGGGGATGCGAATACGCAGTATTTT
CSGKGGTGDANTQYF
>TRBD1|TRBJ2-1|NA|TRBV12-3/TRBV12-4
TGTGCCAGCAGTTTTCGGACAGGGACAGCCTACAATGAGCAGTTCTTC
CASSFRTGTAYNEQFF
>NA|TRBJ1-5|few|TRBV6-2/TRBV6-3
TGTGCCAGCACAGAGAACAATCAGCCCCAGCATTTT
CASTENNQPQHF
>NA|TRBJ2-3|few|TRBV20-1
TGCAGTGCTCACCAATTAGACCCTTACTCAGATACGCAGTATTTT
CSAHQLDPYSDTQYF
>TRBD2|TRBJ2-7|many|TRBV13
TGTGCCAGCAGCTTCAGCGGGGGGGCGGCCGAGCAGTACTTC
CASSFSGGAAEQYF
>NA|TRBJ1-1|NA|TRBV6-2/TRBV6-3
TGTGCCAGCAGCGACCGAAGACAGACGAACACTGAAGCTTTCTTT
CASSDRRQTNTEAFF
>NA|TRBJ2-3|few|TRBV7-2
TGTGCCAGCAGCCTACAGGGTGTGATCCCAGATACGCAGTATTTT
CASSLQGVIPDTQYF
>NA|TRBJ2-3|NA|TRBV4-2
TGTGCCAGCAGCCAAGAAACGGCGGGGACGCAGTATTTT
CASSQETAGTQYF
>NA|TRBJ2-1|many|TRBV19
TGTGCCAGTAGTATGATTCGGGGGGCGAGTTACAATGAGCAGTTCTTC
CASSMIRGASYNEQFF
>NA|TRBJ1-6|NA|TRBV5-1
TGCGCCAGCAGCCCCAACGGACCTCTACACGGTTCACCCCTCCACTTT
CASSPNGPLHGSPLHF
>TRBD1|TRBJ2-7|few|TRBV20-1
TGCAGTGCTGAAGGGCCTTGGGACAGTTCAGGGTACGAGCAGTACTTC
CSAEGPWDSSGYEQYF
>NA|TRBJ1-5|NA|TRBV4-3
TGCACCAGCAGCCAAGATCTAAGAGGGGGGGATAGCAATCAGCCCCAGCATTTT
CTSSQDLRGGDSNQPQHF
>NA|TRBJ1-3|few|TRBV29-1
TGCAGCGTGGCAAAAGGGACTGCTGGAAACACCATATATTTT
CSVAKGTAGNTIYF
>TRBD2|TRBJ2-3|NA|TRBV7-9
TGTGCCAGCAGCTTCAGCGGGGGACTAGATACGCAGTATTTT
CASSFSGGLDTQYF